This is a list of T cell receptor beta chains from one sample in a study of shared clonotypes between healthy human individuals. The table came from immunoSEQ multiplex PCR; TCRdb's copy has only in-frame clones and leaves some out. The sample contains about 2 million clones, 85% to 95% of which appear only once. Sequencing was done on a sample of naive CD4+ T cells sorted from blood. Receptor source: a man younger than 35 in good health. CDR3s include the opening cysteine and the closing phenylalanine or tryptophan. D genes are given only for firm matches. Clone size, where shown, is once, few, many, or a class for clones that have expanded.

j_call: TRBJ1-4; v_call: TRBV29-1; d_call: -; clone_size: -; cdr3_nt: TGCAGCGTTGGGAGACAGAATGAAAAACTGTTTTTT; cdr3_aa: CSVGRQNEKLFF
j_call: TRBJ2-3; v_call: TRBV5-1; d_call: TRBD1; clone_size: -; cdr3_nt: TGCGCCAGCAGCTTAGGACAGGGGAGCACAGATACGCAGTATTTT; cdr3_aa: CASSLGQGSTDTQYF
j_call: TRBJ2-1; v_call: TRBV5-1; d_call: -; clone_size: -; cdr3_nt: TGCGCCACCTCCAAGGATTCCTACAATGAGCAGTTCTTC; cdr3_aa: CATSKDSYNEQFF
j_call: TRBJ2-1; v_call: TRBV4-1; d_call: TRBD1; clone_size: -; cdr3_nt: TGCGCCAGCAGCCAAGTGAGACAGGGGGGTCGTTTGGAGCAGTTCTTC; cdr3_aa: CASSQVRQGGRLEQFF
j_call: TRBJ2-7; v_call: TRBV5-4; d_call: -; clone_size: once; cdr3_nt: TGTGCCAGCAGTATGGCCCGGCAGGGACCAGGGGAGCAGTACTTC; cdr3_aa: CASSMARQGPGEQYF
j_call: TRBJ2-2; v_call: TRBV5-1; d_call: TRBD2; clone_size: -; cdr3_nt: TGCGCCAGCAGCCCCTATAGCGGGGGAGCAACCGGGGAGCTGTTTTTT; cdr3_aa: CASSPYSGGATGELFF
j_call: TRBJ2-3; v_call: TRBV4-3; d_call: -; clone_size: -; cdr3_nt: TGCGCCAGCAGCCAGGGGGCTTGGGAGTCCTTGGGCGATACGCAGTATTTT; cdr3_aa: CASSQGAWESLGDTQYF
j_call: TRBJ2-7; v_call: TRBV5-8; d_call: TRBD1; clone_size: -; cdr3_nt: TGTGCCAGCAGATCCGGACAGGGAGCATCCTACGAGCAGTACTTC; cdr3_aa: CASRSGQGASYEQYF
j_call: TRBJ2-5; v_call: TRBV11-2; d_call: -; clone_size: -; cdr3_nt: TGTGCCAGCAGCCTGAGTCGCGACCAAGAGACCCAGTACTTC; cdr3_aa: CASSLSRDQETQYF
j_call: TRBJ1-4; v_call: TRBV30; d_call: -; clone_size: -; cdr3_nt: TGTGCCTGGCGGGACATCCGACCTGCAACTAATGAAAAACTGTTTTTT; cdr3_aa: CAWRDIRPATNEKLFF
j_call: TRBJ2-3; v_call: TRBV5-1; d_call: -; clone_size: -; cdr3_nt: TGCGCCAGCAGCTCCGGGGCCTACACAGATACGCAGTATTTT; cdr3_aa: CASSSGAYTDTQYF
j_call: TRBJ2-5; v_call: TRBV6-6; d_call: -; clone_size: -; cdr3_nt: TGTGCCAGCAGTTTCCGGGGGGCCCAAGAGACCCAGTACTTC; cdr3_aa: CASSFRGAQETQYF
j_call: TRBJ2-3; v_call: TRBV9; d_call: -; clone_size: -; cdr3_nt: TGTGCCAGCACCGGGAGTGGAGATACGCAGTATTTT; cdr3_aa: CASTGSGDTQYF
j_call: TRBJ1-1; v_call: TRBV12-5; d_call: -; clone_size: -; cdr3_nt: TGTGCTAGTGGTTTGGAACTAGGACAGCCTAGCACTGAAGCTTTCTTT; cdr3_aa: CASGLELGQPSTEAFF
j_call: TRBJ2-1; v_call: TRBV10-2; d_call: -; clone_size: -; cdr3_nt: TGCGCCTCCCAGCACAACTACAATGAGCAGTTCTTC; cdr3_aa: CASQHNYNEQFF
j_call: TRBJ2-2; v_call: TRBV4-2; d_call: -; clone_size: -; cdr3_nt: TGTGCCAGCAGCCAAGAAGGGTACGGCGGGGAGCTGTTTTTT; cdr3_aa: CASSQEGYGGELFF
j_call: TRBJ1-1; v_call: TRBV21-1; d_call: -; clone_size: -; cdr3_nt: TGTGCCAGCAGCAAAGGTGAACAGGGGTACACTGAAGCTTTCTTT; cdr3_aa: CASSKGEQGYTEAFF
j_call: TRBJ2-3; v_call: TRBV5-6; d_call: -; clone_size: -; cdr3_nt: TGTGCCAGCAGCCGTGGGTGGGAGACTAAAGATACGCAGTATTTT; cdr3_aa: CASSRGWETKDTQYF
j_call: TRBJ1-6; v_call: TRBV6-5; d_call: -; clone_size: -; cdr3_nt: TGTGCCAGCAACAGGGCGAATTCACCCCTCCACTTT; cdr3_aa: CASNRANSPLHF
j_call: TRBJ2-5; v_call: TRBV19; d_call: TRBD2; clone_size: -; cdr3_nt: TGTGCCAGTACCAGTAGCGGGAGCCAAGAGACCCAGTACTTC; cdr3_aa: CASTSSGSQETQYF
j_call: TRBJ2-1; v_call: TRBV2; d_call: -; clone_size: -; cdr3_nt: TGTGCCAGCACTCCCCTCCGGGGAAGCTCCTACAATGAGCAGTTCTTC; cdr3_aa: CASTPLRGSSYNEQFF
j_call: TRBJ1-1; v_call: TRBV5-1; d_call: -; clone_size: -; cdr3_nt: TGCGCCAGCAGCTTGGGCACGGTCCGCTCCTTAACGGCTGAAGCTTTCTTT; cdr3_aa: CASSLGTVRSLTAEAFF
j_call: TRBJ1-4; v_call: TRBV28; d_call: -; clone_size: once; cdr3_nt: TGTGCCAGCGCGGGTGGGAAGACTAATGAAAAACTGTTTTTT; cdr3_aa: CASAGGKTNEKLFF
j_call: TRBJ1-1; v_call: TRBV5-1; d_call: -; clone_size: -; cdr3_nt: TGCGCCAGCAGCTTTGCGGAGAACACTGAAGCTTTCTTT; cdr3_aa: CASSFAENTEAFF
j_call: TRBJ1-6; v_call: TRBV6-6; d_call: -; clone_size: -; cdr3_nt: TGTGCCAGCAGCGGGACGGGGAATTCACCCCTCCACTTT; cdr3_aa: CASSGTGNSPLHF